This TCR beta chain appears in the sequencing data of a study of technical replicates of blood from several donors. This table comes from immunoSEQ multiplex PCR, and its TCRdb copy is limited to in-frame clones, with some not included. The top ten hold 0.39% of the sample, which has roughly 80,000 clones, 94% seen once. Trimming removed 3 bases from V and 0 bases from J; junction bases left unmatched: 1. The CDR3 consists of 14 residues. The germline gives CDR1 SEHNR, CDR2 FQNEAQ (reference sequence). The V and J genes are TRBV7-9 and TRBJ1-1, with 7 nucleotides matching TRBD1. The specimen sequenced was T cells isolated from PBMCs. The receptor comes from a human donor in good health. This CDR3 is CASSLGQLNTEAFF. In DNA form, the CDR3 reads TGTGCCAGCAGCTTGGGACAGCTGAACACTGAAGCTTTCTTT.